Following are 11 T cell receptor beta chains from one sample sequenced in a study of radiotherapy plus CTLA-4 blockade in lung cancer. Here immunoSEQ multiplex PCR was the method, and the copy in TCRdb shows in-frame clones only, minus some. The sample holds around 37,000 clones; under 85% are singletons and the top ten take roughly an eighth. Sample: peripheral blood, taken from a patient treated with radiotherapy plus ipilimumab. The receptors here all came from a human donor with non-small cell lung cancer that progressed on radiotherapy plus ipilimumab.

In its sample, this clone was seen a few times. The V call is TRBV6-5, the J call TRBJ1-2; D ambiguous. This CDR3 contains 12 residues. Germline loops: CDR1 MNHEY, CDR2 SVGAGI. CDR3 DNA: TGTGCGACGAGGGTTAGTGTTTTCGGCTACACCTTC. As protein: CATRVSVFGYTF.

CDR3 coding DNA: TGTGCCACCAGCAGTATTAGGAGCCCTTACAATGAGCAGTTCTTC. It translates to CATSSIRSPYNEQFF. This chain connects TRBV15 to TRBJ2-1; D ambiguous. Germline values: CDR1 LNHNV, CDR2 YYDKDF (reference sequence). V was trimmed by 3 bases and J by 4 bases, leaving 13 bases between them. The CDR3 runs 15 residues.

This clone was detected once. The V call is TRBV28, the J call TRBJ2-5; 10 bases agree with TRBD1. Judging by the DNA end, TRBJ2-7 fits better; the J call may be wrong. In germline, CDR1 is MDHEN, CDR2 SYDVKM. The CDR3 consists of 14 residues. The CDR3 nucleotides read TGTGCCAGCAGTTCGGACAGGGGGGCCTACGAGCAGTACTTC. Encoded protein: CASSSDRGAYEQYF.

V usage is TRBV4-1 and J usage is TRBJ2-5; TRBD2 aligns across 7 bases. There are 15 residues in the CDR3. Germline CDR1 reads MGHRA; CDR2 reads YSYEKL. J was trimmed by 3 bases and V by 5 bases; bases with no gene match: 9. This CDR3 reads CASSVPGTTEETQYF. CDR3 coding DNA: TGCGCCAGCAGCGTACCCGGGACTACAGAAGAGACCCAGTACTTC.

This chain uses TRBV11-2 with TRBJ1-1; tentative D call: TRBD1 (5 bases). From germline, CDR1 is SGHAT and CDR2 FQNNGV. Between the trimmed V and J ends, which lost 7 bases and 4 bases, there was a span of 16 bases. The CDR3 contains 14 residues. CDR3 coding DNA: TGTGCCAGCACTCTCGGGGGAGCCTTCACTGAAGCTTTCTTT. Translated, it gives CASTLGGAFTEAFF.

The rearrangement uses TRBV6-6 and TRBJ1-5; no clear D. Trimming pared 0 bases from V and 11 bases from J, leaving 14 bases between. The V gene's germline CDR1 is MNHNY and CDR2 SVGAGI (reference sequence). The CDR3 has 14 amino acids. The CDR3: CASSYSTGGQAQHF. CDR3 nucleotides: TGTGCCAGCAGTTACTCGACCGGAGGCCAAGCCCAGCATTTT.

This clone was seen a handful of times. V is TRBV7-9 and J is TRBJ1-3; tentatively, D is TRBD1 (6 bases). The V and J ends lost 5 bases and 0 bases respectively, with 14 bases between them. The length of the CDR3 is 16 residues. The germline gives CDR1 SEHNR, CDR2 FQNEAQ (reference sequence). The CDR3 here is CASSPNRVYSGNTIYF. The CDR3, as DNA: TGTGCCAGCAGCCCAAACAGGGTTTACTCTGGAAACACCATATATTTT.

The CDR3 coding sequence is TGTGCCAGCAGTTACGGGCCCCATCAGCCCCAGCATTTT. As protein: CASSYGPHQPQHF. This rearrangement joins TRBV6-5 to TRBJ1-5, with D hard to call. The CDR3 spans 13 residues. Germline V gene data show CDR1 as MNHEY and CDR2 as SVGAGI. V lost 2 bases and J 5 bases, leaving 7 bases between the germline ends.

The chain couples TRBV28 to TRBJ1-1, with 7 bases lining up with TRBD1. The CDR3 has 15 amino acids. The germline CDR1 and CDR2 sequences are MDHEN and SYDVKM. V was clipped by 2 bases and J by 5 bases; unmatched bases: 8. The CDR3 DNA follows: TGTGCCAGCAGTTTAGAAAGGGGGCGGGTGACTGAAGCTTTCTTT. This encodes CASSLERGRVTEAFF.

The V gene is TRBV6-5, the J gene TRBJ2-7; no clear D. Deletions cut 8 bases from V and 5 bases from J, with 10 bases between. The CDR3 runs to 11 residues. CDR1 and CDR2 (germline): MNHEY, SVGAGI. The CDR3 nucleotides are TGTGCCAGCCGGGCTGGCCACGAGCAGTACTTC. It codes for CASRAGHEQYF.

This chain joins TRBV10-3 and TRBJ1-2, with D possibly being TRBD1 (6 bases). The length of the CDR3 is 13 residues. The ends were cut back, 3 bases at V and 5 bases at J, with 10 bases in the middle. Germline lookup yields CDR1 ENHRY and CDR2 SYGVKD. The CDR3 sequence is CAISEPGQYGYTF. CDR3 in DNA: TGTGCCATCAGTGAACCAGGACAGTATGGCTACACCTTC.